The 23 T cell receptor beta chains below were found in one sample sequenced in a study of blood T cell repertoires in COVID-19. Method: immunoSEQ multiplex PCR; TCRdb's copy keeps in-frame clones and lacks some. This sample has 150,000 or so clones, with about 81% found just once. The sample taken for sequencing was peripheral blood. The receptors shown here come from a woman older than 75 with acute or convalescent COVID-19.

J is TRBJ2-7 and V is TRBV7-2; 12 nucleotides match TRBD1. Germline CDR1 reads SGHTA; CDR2 reads FQGNSA. This CDR3 comprises 15 residues. The V gene end was trimmed by 5 bases and the J gene end by 0 bases; junction bases not matched to a gene: 2. Here the CDR3 DNA reads TGTGCCAGCAGCACGGGACAGGGGGCCTCCTACGAGCAGTACTTC. It is translated as CASSTGQGASYEQYF.

CDR3 nucleotide sequence: TGTGCCAGCAGCTCCGGGACAGGGAAGTACGAGCAGTACTTC. It specifies CASSSGTGKYEQYF. The V call is TRBV7-9, the J call TRBJ2-7; 9 nucleotides align to TRBD1. Germline loops: CDR1 SEHNR, CDR2 FQNEAQ (reference sequence). J gave up 4 bases and V 4 bases, and 5 bases lay outside the gene matches. The CDR3 has 14 residues.

The genes are TRBV5-1 and TRBJ2-1; TRBD2 agrees at 8 bases. There are 14 residues in the CDR3. Trimming removed 4 bases from V and 6 bases from J; junction bases left unmatched: 6. Germline CDR1 is SGHRS and CDR2 is YFSETQ. Here the CDR3 DNA reads TGCGCCAGCAGCCCCGGGGGGGACGGCAATGAGCAGTTCTTC. It specifies CASSPGGDGNEQFF.

The V call is TRBV5-1, the J call TRBJ2-7; 9 bases map to TRBD2. The trim removed 0 bases at V and 2 bases at J, leaving 9 bases unmatched. Germline V gene data show CDR1 as SGHRS and CDR2 as YFSETQ. The length of the CDR3 is 17 residues. For the CDR3, the DNA is TGCGCCAGCAGCTTGGGCTCTAGCGGGACATACACCTACGAGCAGTACTTC. Its translation: CASSLGSSGTYTYEQYF.

The gene calls are TRBV27 and TRBJ1-6; TRBD1 is a possible D gene (5 bases). The CDR3 is 14 amino acids. V lost 6 bases and J 7 bases, leaving 13 bases between the germline ends. Looked up from germline, CDR1 is MNHEY and CDR2 is SMNVEV (reference sequence). Here the CDR3 DNA reads TGTGCCAGCAGGACGTGGGAGGGGAATTCACCCCTCCACTTT. Protein sequence: CASRTWEGNSPLHF.

The V gene is TRBV6-1, the J gene TRBJ2-7, with D perhaps matching TRBD1 (6 bases). CDR1 and CDR2 (germline): MNHNS, SASEGT. CDR3 length: 16 residues. V gave up 3 bases and J gave up 4 bases, with 19 bases separating them. CDR3 nucleotide sequence: TGTGCCAGCAGTGAGAATGACAGGCCAATTTTTTACGAGCAGTACTTC. Its translation: CASSENDRPIFYEQYF.

This clone was observed a few times. The chain carries TRBV7-2 and TRBJ2-1; D is ambiguous. CDR3 length: 13 residues. V lost 5 bases, J lost 3 bases, and 8 bases lay in between. Per germline, CDR1 SGHTA and CDR2 FQGNSA. This CDR3 is CASSLHYYNEQFF. The CDR3 DNA follows: TGTGCCAGCAGCCTACACTACTACAATGAGCAGTTCTTC.

The V and J genes are TRBV15 and TRBJ1-5; TRBD1 agrees at 8 bases. V dropped 1 base and J dropped 2; count of bases not matched to a gene: 4. The CDR3 is 16 residues long. Looked up from germline, CDR1 is LNHNV and CDR2 is YYDKDF (reference sequence). The CDR3 DNA reads as TGTGCCACCAGCAGAGCGTTGACAGGGGGCAATCAGCCCCAGCATTTT. Its translation: CATSRALTGGNQPQHF. Based on the CDR3 plus reference TRBV15 and TRBJ1-5, the full variable domain is DAMVIQNPRYQVTQFGKPVTLSCSQTLNHNVMYWYQQKSSQAPKLLFHYYDKDFNNEADTPDNFQSRRPNTSFCFLDIRSPGLGDTAMYLCATSRALTGGNQPQHFGDGTRLSIL.

The chain couples TRBV2 to TRBJ2-2; no clear D gene. CDR1 and CDR2 (germline): SNHLY, FYNNEI. This CDR3 contains 15 residues. Trimming cost V 4 bases and J 6 bases, with 15 bases left between them. The CDR3 region is CASSGSSSGPGELFF. The CDR3 nucleotides read TGTGCCAGCAGTGGGTCTAGTTCGGGTCCCGGGGAGCTGTTTTTT.

The CDR3 sequence: CASSLGPGPTEAFF. The CDR3 DNA reads as TGTGCCAGCAGCTTGGGTCCGGGTCCCACTGAAGCTTTCTTT. This chain connects TRBV5-6 to TRBJ1-1; D is ambiguous. The CDR3 is 14 amino acids. CDR1 is SGHDT, CDR2 YYEEEE, per germline. V dropped 0 bases and J dropped 4 bases, with 10 bases sitting between them.

The V and J genes are TRBV30 and TRBJ1-4; D remains ambiguous. The germline V and J ends were trimmed by 1 base and 3 bases, with 9 bases remaining between them. There are 14 residues in the CDR3. Germline V gene sequence: CDR1 GTSNPN, CDR2 SVGIG (reference sequence). The DNA for the CDR3 is TGTGCCTGGAGTGGGATGCGGTCTAATGAAAAACTGTTTTTT. It specifies CAWSGMRSNEKLFF.

This sequence joins TRBV28 and TRBJ1-2, with D perhaps matching TRBD1 (5 bases). This CDR3 comprises 14 residues. V lost 2 bases to trimming and J lost 2 bases, with 9 bases between them. The germline CDR1 and CDR2 sequences are MDHEN and SYDVKM. CDR3 coding DNA: TGTGCCAGCAGTTTAGCTTCAGGGAACTATGGCTACACCTTC. This gives the protein CASSLASGNYGYTF.

This chain uses TRBV20-1 with TRBJ2-7; no definite D call. Germline CDR1 DFQATT, CDR2 SNEGSKA (reference sequence). CDR3 length: 11 residues. Trimming took off 2 bases at V and 3 bases at J, with 5 bases between the two ends. DNA for the CDR3: TGCAGTGCTAGACAGAACTACGAGCAGTACTTC. Translation gives CSARQNYEQYF.

On this clone itself: At one end the junction does not follow the germline gene, possibly because of a read error. Other DNA sequences from this sample encode an identical CDR3 as well. The chain employs TRBV4-2 and TRBJ1-2; TRBD1 is a possible D gene (5 bases). CDR3 length: 17 residues. Germline assignment: CDR1 LGHNA and CDR2 YNFKEQ. The CDR3 DNA reads TGTGCCAGCAGCCAAGAGCCGTCAGGTCGGGGGAACTATGGTTACACCTTC. This translates into CASSQEPSGRGNYGYTF.

Only a few counts were recorded for this clone. The genes are TRBV4-2 and TRBJ2-7; possibly TRBD1 for D (5 bases). From germline, CDR1 is LGHNA and CDR2 YNFKEQ. The CDR3 is 15 amino acids. V was cut by 0 bases and J by 0 bases, with 9 bases left in between. In DNA form, the CDR3 reads TGTGCCAGCAGCCAAGATGTTAGGGGCTCCTACGAGCAGTACTTC. This gives the protein CASSQDVRGSYEQYF.

The J gene is TRBJ1-2, the V gene TRBV15, with 8 bases that match TRBD1. The trim removed 0 bases at V and 4 bases at J, leaving 4 bases unmatched. Germline CDR1 is LNHNV and CDR2 is YYDKDF (reference sequence). This CDR3 comprises 15 residues. DNA of the CDR3: TGTGCCACCAGCAGAGAAGGGACAGGCTCCTATGGCTACACCTTC. Its translation: CATSREGTGSYGYTF.

The chain links TRBV19 to TRBJ2-6, with 9 positions matching TRBD1. With 3 bases clipped from V and 2 bases from J, the junction kept 8 bases outside the gene matches. Germline loops: CDR1 LNHDA, CDR2 SQIVND (reference sequence). CDR3 length equals 18 residues. CDR3 sequence (DNA): TGTGCCAGTAGTATTCTTGGGACAGGGAAGGCTGGGGCCAACGTCCTGACTTTC. As protein: CASSILGTGKAGANVLTF. Together with reference TRBV19 and TRBJ2-6, the CDR3 gives the full variable domain: DGGITQSPKYLFRKEGQNVTLSCEQNLNHDAMYWYRQDPGQGLRLIYYSQIVNDFQKGDIAEGYSVSREKKESFPLTVTSAQKNPTAFYLCASSILGTGKAGANVLTFGAGSRLTVL.

The chain combines TRBV3-1 (or the pseudogene TRBV3-2) with TRBJ2-3; 7 positions agree with TRBD2. From germline, CDR1 is LGHDT and CDR2 YNNKEL (reference sequence). The V and J ends lost 5 bases and 0 bases, in that order; junction bases with no gene match: 2. The CDR3 is 14 amino acids. Here the CDR3 reads CASSGGGSTDTQYF. The CDR3 bases are TGTGCCAGCAGCGGGGGGGGAAGCACAGATACGCAGTATTTT.

The chain joins TRBV7-9 to TRBJ2-1; 7 nucleotides line up with TRBD1. CDR1 is SEHNR and CDR2 is FQNEAQ in the germline V gene (reference sequence). The CDR3 consists of 16 residues. V lost 3 bases to trimming and J lost 8 bases; unmatched junction nucleotides: 13. This CDR3 is CASSLGWAGGSDEQFF. CDR3 DNA: TGTGCCAGCAGCTTGGGGTGGGCAGGGGGTAGCGATGAGCAGTTCTTC.

The CDR3 DNA follows: TGTGCCAGCAGCTTAGGACAGGGTCTCGGGGAGCTGTTTTTT. Translated, it gives CASSLGQGLGELFF. The chain links TRBV7-9 to TRBJ2-2; TRBD1 matches 7 bases. CDR1 and CDR2 (germline): SEHNR, FQNEAQ (reference sequence). This CDR3 region has 14 residues. After removal of 1 base from V and 7 bases from J, the junction contained 3 bases not matched to a gene.

The chain combines TRBV5-4 with TRBJ1-4; 7 bases line up with TRBD1. The germline V gene encodes CDR1 SGHNT and CDR2 YYREEE (reference sequence). With V trimmed by 2 bases and J by 5 bases, 9 bases remained unmatched. CDR3 size: 16 residues. DNA of the CDR3: TGTGCCAGCAGCTTACACCACAGGGGAGGAAATGAAAAACTGTTTTTT. This codes for CASSLHHRGGNEKLFF.

CDR3 sequence: CASTKAGTGAGIGYSNQPQHF. As DNA, the CDR3 is TGTGCCAGTACCAAGGCGGGGACAGGGGCCGGGATAGGATATAGCAATCAGCCCCAGCATTTT. The chain combines TRBV19 with TRBJ1-5; 10 bases align to TRBD1. The CDR3 spans 21 residues. Germline loops: CDR1 LNHDA, CDR2 SQIVND (reference sequence). The trim removed 7 bases at V and 0 bases at J, leaving 21 bases unmatched. Together with reference TRBV19 and TRBJ1-5, the CDR3 gives the full variable domain: DGGITQSPKYLFRKEGQNVTLSCEQNLNHDAMYWYRQDPGQGLRLIYYSQIVNDFQKGDIAEGYSVSREKKESFPLTVTSAQKNPTAFYLCASTKAGTGAGIGYSNQPQHFGDGTRLSIL.

Remarks on this clone: Distinct nucleotide sequences in the sample also encode this CDR3. V usage is TRBV7-2 and J usage is TRBJ2-3, with 13 positions matching TRBD2. J gave up 11 bases and V 5 bases, and 19 bases lay outside the gene matches. CDR1 is SGHTA and CDR2 is FQGNSA in the germline V gene. The CDR3 runs 18 residues. The CDR3 sequence is CASSLARGGLAGTGGQYF. The DNA of the CDR3 is TGTGCCAGCAGCCTGGCCCGGGGGGGACTAGCGGGAACCGGGGGGCAGTATTTT.